The 31 T cell receptor beta chains given below trace back to one sample, sequenced in a study of blood T cell repertoires in COVID-19. Profiled with immunoSEQ multiplex PCR; TCRdb holds only in-frame clones, not every one. This sample has about 190,000 clones; around 84% occur once, and the top ten carry around 21%. Sample: peripheral blood. These receptors were obtained from a human donor in a cohort sampled during active COVID-19.

This clone turned up a few times. The chain combines TRBV2 with TRBJ2-1; TRBD2 matches at 11 bases. The J segment lost 9 bases and the V segment lost 2 bases, leaving 0 bases of the junction unmatched. The CDR3 covers 13 residues. Germline V CDR1 and CDR2: SNHLY, FYNNEI. This chain's CDR3 is CASSETSGSEQFF. CDR3 nucleotide sequence: TGTGCCAGCAGTGAAACTAGCGGGAGTGAGCAGTTCTTC.

V gene TRBV5-1 combines with J gene TRBJ1-5; maybe TRBD1 (5 bases). The CDR3 loop spans 15 amino acids. Deletions cut 4 bases from V and 7 bases from J, with 18 bases between. CDR1 SGHRS and CDR2 YFSETQ come from the germline V gene. CDR3 sequence (DNA): TGCGCCAGCAGCCCAGGGCCTTTGGTAGGACAGCCCCAGCATTTT. Its translation: CASSPGPLVGQPQHF.

V usage is TRBV20-1 and J usage is TRBJ1-4; D is uncertain. V lost 0 bases and J lost 8, with 4 bases in between. Per germline, CDR1 DFQATT and CDR2 SNEGSKA (reference sequence). The CDR3 spans 11 residues. CDR3 nucleotide sequence: TGCAGTGCTAGAGATCTCGAAAAACTGTTTTTT. Protein sequence: CSARDLEKLFF.

The chain carries TRBV5-1 and TRBJ2-2, with 7 bases that match TRBD2. The CDR3 has 14 amino acids. The germline gives CDR1 SGHRS, CDR2 YFSETQ. Trimming removed 2 bases from V and 5 bases from J; junction bases left unmatched: 3. The CDR3 DNA follows: TGCGCCAGCAGCTTCGGGGGGATAACCGGGGAGCTGTTTTTT. Its protein is CASSFGGITGELFF.

The rearrangement joins TRBV2 to TRBJ2-1; 7 bases map to TRBD1. The V gene end was trimmed by 6 bases and the J gene end by 7 bases; junction bases not matched to a gene: 18. Per germline, CDR1 SNHLY and CDR2 FYNNEI. This CDR3 has 17 amino acids. This CDR3 is CASSSPTGVRGGNEQFF. The CDR3 region has the DNA TGTGCCAGCAGCAGCCCTACAGGGGTTAGGGGTGGGAATGAGCAGTTCTTC. Supplemented by reference TRBV2 and TRBJ2-1, the full variable domain reads EPEVTQTPSHQVTQMGQEVILRCVPISNHLYFYWYRQILGQKVEFLVSFYNNEISEKSEIFDDQFSVERPDGSNFTLKIRSTKLEDSAMYFCASSSPTGVRGGNEQFFGPGTRLTVL.

A single count supports this clone. The V and J genes are TRBV24-1 and TRBJ2-3; D gene ambiguous. The CDR3 length is 15 residues. Germline assignment: CDR1 KGHDR and CDR2 SFDVKD. V was trimmed by 0 bases and J by 2 bases, leaving 8 bases between them. DNA of the CDR3: TGTGCCACCAGTGATTTGCGGCAGGCCACAGATACGCAGTATTTT. Its protein product is CATSDLRQATDTQYF.

The chain recombines TRBV14 with TRBJ1-2; D is unresolved. The CDR3 runs to 15 residues. Germline CDR1 reads SGHDN; CDR2 reads FVKESK. The germline V and J ends were trimmed by 0 bases and 4 bases, with 12 bases remaining between them. This CDR3 reads CASSQDRVLSYGYTF. CDR3 bases: TGTGCCAGCAGCCAAGATCGCGTTTTGAGCTATGGCTACACCTTC.

The chain carries TRBV7-9 and TRBJ2-1; 7 bases align to TRBD2. The V segment lost 2 bases and the J segment 6 bases; nucleotides outside the gene matches: 13. Germline V gives CDR1 SEHNR, CDR2 FQNEAQ (reference sequence). CDR3 length: 17 amino acids. CDR3 amino acids: CASSLFFRTSRANEQFF. In nucleotides, the CDR3 is TGTGCCAGCAGCTTATTCTTTCGGACTAGTCGGGCCAATGAGCAGTTCTTC.

DNA for the CDR3: TGTGCCAGCAGCCCAGGCGAGCTTAGTTTCAATGGCTACACCTTC. This translates into CASSPGELSFNGYTF. This chain uses TRBV7-6 with TRBJ1-2; D is unresolved. The germline V gene has CDR1 SGHVS and CDR2 FNYEAQ. This CDR3 spans 15 amino acids. Trimming removed 5 bases at V and 6 bases at J, with 19 bases between.

The chain employs TRBV3-1 (or the pseudogene TRBV3-2) and TRBJ2-3, with D perhaps matching TRBD1 (5 bases). V lost 3 bases, J lost 1 base, and 11 bases lay in between. The V gene's germline CDR1 is LGHDT and CDR2 YNNKEL (reference sequence). The CDR3 runs to 15 residues. Here the CDR3 DNA reads TGTGCCAGCAGCCATGGGCTAGGGGGCACAGATACGCAGTATTTT. This translates into CASSHGLGGTDTQYF.

The chain links TRBV7-6 to TRBJ2-5, with TRBD2 as a possible D gene (5 bases). CDR3 length: 15 residues. The ends were cut back, 1 base at V and 5 bases at J, with 14 bases in the middle. Germline V gene data show CDR1 as SGHVS and CDR2 as FNYEAQ. CDR3 protein: CASSLGNRESETQYF. The CDR3 DNA follows: TGTGCCAGCAGCTTAGGGAATAGGGAGTCCGAGACCCAGTACTTC. Full variable domain (rest looked up from reference TRBV7-6 and TRBJ2-5): GAGVSQSPRYKVTKRGQDVALRCDPISGHVSLYWYRQALGQGPEFLTYFNYEAQQDKSGLPNDRFSAERPEGSISTLTIQRTEQRDSAMYRCASSLGNRESETQYFGPGTRLLVL.

V is TRBV18 and J is TRBJ2-3; 9 bases align to TRBD1. The V gene end was trimmed by 3 bases and the J gene end by 5 bases; junction bases not matched to a gene: 9. Germline V lookup: CDR1 KGHSH, CDR2 LQKENI. The CDR3 spans 16 residues. The CDR3 sequence: CASSPSRDRVRDTQYF. DNA of the CDR3: TGTGCCAGCTCACCGTCCCGGGACAGGGTTAGAGATACGCAGTATTTT.

The J gene is TRBJ1-1, the V gene TRBV30, with unresolved D. The CDR3 is 12 residues long. V was clipped by 4 bases and J by 1 base, with 7 bases between them. Per germline, CDR1 GTSNPN and CDR2 SVGIG (reference sequence). CDR3 protein: CAWTVQNTEAFF. CDR3 bases: TGTGCCTGGACGGTGCAGAACACTGAAGCTTTCTTT.

The chain uses TRBV7-3 and TRBJ2-1; 8 bases line up with TRBD1. This CDR3 comprises 12 residues. CDR1 and CDR2 (germline): SGHTA, FQGTGA. The V segment lost 5 bases and the J segment 10 bases; nucleotides outside the gene matches: 4. The CDR3: CASSQGTGEQFF. CDR3 DNA: TGTGCCAGCAGCCAAGGGACAGGAGAGCAGTTCTTC.

This CDR3 reads CASSPVQDRNTGELFF. In nucleotides, the CDR3 is TGTGCCAGCAGCCCAGTCCAGGACAGAAACACCGGGGAGCTGTTTTTT. This sequence joins TRBV7-3 and TRBJ2-2; tentatively, D is TRBD1 (6 bases). CDR1 and CDR2 from the germline V gene are SGHTA and FQGTGA. The CDR3 covers 16 residues. Trimming shortened V by 5 bases and J by 2 bases, and 15 bases separated the two germline ends.

V and J are TRBV7-9 and TRBJ1-2; TRBD1 is a possible D gene (6 bases). Trimming cost V 5 bases and J 7 bases, with 14 bases left between them. The germline gives CDR1 SEHNR, CDR2 FQNEAQ (reference sequence). The CDR3 contains 13 residues. DNA of the CDR3: TGTGCCAGCAGCCCCCGACAGGATGGTGGCTACACCTTC. Residues: CASSPRQDGGYTF.

The CDR3 DNA reads as TGTGCCAGCAGCTCCTTCGACAGGGCCAGTTCACCCCTCCACTTT. This translates into CASSSFDRASSPLHF. The V gene is TRBV5-6, the J gene TRBJ1-6; 7 positions match TRBD1. Germline-derived CDR1 and CDR2 are SGHDT and YYEEEE. With 3 bases clipped from V and 9 bases from J, the junction kept 9 bases outside the gene matches. The length of the CDR3 is 15 residues. The complete variable domain, with remaining parts taken from reference TRBV5-6 and TRBJ1-6, reads DAGVTQSPTHLIKTRGQQVTLRCSPKSGHDTVSWYQQALGQGPQFIFQYYEEEERQRGNFPDRFSGHQFPNYSSELNVNALLLGDSALYLCASSSFDRASSPLHFGNGTRLTVT.

The chain joins TRBV7-2 to TRBJ2-1, with 11 bases fitting TRBD2. Losses at the gene ends were 5 bases for V and 5 bases for J; bases not matched to a gene: 5. CDR3 size: 15 residues. Germline loops: CDR1 SGHTA, CDR2 FQGNSA. This CDR3 reads CASSPTSGSHNEQFF. The CDR3 DNA sequence: TGTGCCAGCAGCCCAACTAGCGGGAGCCACAATGAGCAGTTCTTC. The full variable domain, with the rest looked up from reference TRBV7-2 and TRBJ2-1, is GAGVSQSPSNKVTEKGKDVELRCDPISGHTALYWYRQSLGQGLEFLIYFQGNSAPDKSGLPSDRFSAERTGGSVSTLTIQRTQQEDSAVYLCASSPTSGSHNEQFFGPGTRLTVL.

The chain couples TRBV5-6 to TRBJ2-7; 9 bases fit TRBD2. V was pared by 2 bases and J by 1 base, with 7 bases of the junction left unmatched. The CDR3 has 16 amino acids. Germline CDR1 and CDR2: SGHDT and YYEEEE. The CDR3 loop reads CASSLGLREGSYEQYF. For the CDR3, the DNA is TGTGCCAGCAGCTTAGGGCTGCGGGAGGGGTCCTACGAGCAGTACTTC.

The chain links TRBV3-1 (or the pseudogene TRBV3-2) to TRBJ1-2; TRBD1 matches at 7 bases. The CDR3 loop spans 12 amino acids. V dropped 6 bases and J dropped 8; count of bases not matched to a gene: 6. The germline V gene encodes CDR1 LGHDT and CDR2 YNNKEL (reference sequence). The CDR3 coding sequence is TGTGCCAGCAGTCCGGGACAGAGGGGCTACACCTTC. Protein: CASSPGQRGYTF.

J is TRBJ1-5 and V is TRBV5-5, with D perhaps TRBD1 (6 bases). The CDR3 has 15 residues. CDR1 SGHKS and CDR2 YYEKEE come from the germline V gene (reference sequence). Trimming pared 1 base from V and 4 bases from J, leaving 12 bases between. As DNA, the CDR3 is TGTGCCAGCAGCTTGACAGGGTTTGAGAATCAGCCCCAGCATTTT. Translated: CASSLTGFENQPQHF.

The chain links TRBV28 to TRBJ2-2; 7 bases align to TRBD2. The CDR3 is 14 residues long. Germline CDR1 MDHEN, CDR2 SYDVKM. The trim removed 4 bases at V and 4 bases at J, leaving 3 bases unmatched. The CDR3 reads CASSSPGGTGELFF. DNA for the CDR3: TGTGCCAGCAGTTCCCCGGGGGGCACCGGGGAGCTGTTTTTT. The variable domain in full, completed from reference TRBV28 and TRBJ2-2, reads DVKVTQSSRYLVKRTGEKVFLECVQDMDHENMFWYRQDPGLGLRLIYFSYDVKMKEKGDIPEGYSVSREKKERFSLILESASTNQTSMYLCASSSPGGTGELFFGEGSRLTVL.

The chain combines TRBV28 with TRBJ2-5, with TRBD2 matching 7 bases. CDR1 and CDR2 from the germline V gene are MDHEN and SYDVKM. The CDR3 extends over 13 amino acids. Unmatched junction bases numbered 7, after V lost 7 bases and J lost 5 bases. CDR3 region: CASKREVGETQYF. As DNA, the CDR3 is TGTGCCAGCAAACGGGAGGTTGGCGAGACCCAGTACTTC.

The chain has TRBV18 and TRBJ1-1; 7 nucleotides line up with TRBD1. Germline V gives CDR1 KGHSH, CDR2 LQKENI. V lost 4 bases, J lost 4 bases, and 3 bases stayed unmatched. The CDR3 covers 13 residues. The CDR3 protein is CASSLQGGTEAFF. The CDR3 nucleotides read TGTGCCAGCTCACTCCAGGGGGGCACTGAAGCTTTCTTT.

The chain is built from TRBV3-1 (or the pseudogene TRBV3-2) and TRBJ2-5; the match to TRBD1 covers 7 bases. The CDR3 sequence is 14 residues long. With V trimmed by 4 bases and J by 5 bases, 7 bases remained unmatched. Germline values: CDR1 LGHDT, CDR2 YNNKEL (reference sequence). Here the CDR3 DNA reads TGTGCCAGCAGCCTACAGGGGTCCGGGGAGACCCAGTACTTC. Protein sequence: CASSLQGSGETQYF.

The chain combines TRBV19 with TRBJ2-2, with D possibly matching TRBD2 (5 bases). V was shortened by 2 bases and J by 8 bases, with 9 bases between the two germline ends. Germline CDR1 and CDR2: LNHDA and SQIVND (reference sequence). The CDR3 sequence is 13 residues long. The CDR3 here is CASSIIRGGELFF. In DNA, the CDR3 is TGTGCCAGTAGTATAATCCGGGGTGGGGAGCTGTTTTTT.

The chain combines TRBV24-1 with TRBJ1-5; unclear D gene. This CDR3 has 15 residues. Germline V lookup: CDR1 KGHDR, CDR2 SFDVKD. V gave up 4 bases and J gave up 2 bases, with 11 bases separating them. The CDR3 DNA follows: TGTGCCACCAGTGACGGGTTGGTTGGCAATCAGCCCCAGCATTTT. Its protein product is CATSDGLVGNQPQHF.

The V call is TRBV9, the J call TRBJ1-1; unclear D gene. The CDR3 has 13 residues. The ends were cut back, 3 bases at V and 3 bases at J, with 9 bases in the middle. CDR1 and CDR2 (germline): SGDLS, YYNGEE. The CDR3 nucleotides are TGTGCCAGCAGCGGTGGCCAGGACACTGAAGCTTTCTTT. It translates to CASSGGQDTEAFF.

The chain joins TRBV18 to TRBJ2-1; 8 bases are shared with TRBD2. With 3 bases clipped from V and 4 bases from J, the junction kept 5 bases outside the gene matches. The CDR3 has 15 amino acids. Germline assignment: CDR1 KGHSH and CDR2 LQKENI. The DNA for the CDR3 is TGTGCCAGCTCACCTTTGGTAGCGGGGTACAATGAGCAGTTCTTC. It encodes CASSPLVAGYNEQFF.

CDR3 region: CASSLGRAADTQYF. CDR3 nucleotide sequence: TGCGCCAGCAGCTTGGGCAGGGCGGCAGATACGCAGTATTTT. The V gene is TRBV5-1, the J gene TRBJ2-3; D is possibly TRBD1 (5 bases). The germline V and J ends were trimmed by 0 bases and 4 bases, with 9 bases remaining between them. Germline values: CDR1 SGHRS, CDR2 YFSETQ. The CDR3 is 14 residues long.

This chain joins TRBV7-9 and TRBJ1-2, with 8 bases matching TRBD1. The CDR3 covers 14 residues. The V segment lost 5 bases and the J segment 5 bases; nucleotides outside the gene matches: 7. In germline, CDR1 is SEHNR, CDR2 FQNEAQ (reference sequence). CDR3 residues: CASSPSGQGYGYTF. CDR3 DNA sequence: TGTGCCAGCAGCCCCTCCGGACAGGGTTATGGCTACACCTTC.